This T cell receptor beta chain was recorded in a study of cytomegalovirus exposure and HLA in healthy donors. Germline V gene lookup returns CDR1 LNHDA and CDR2 SQIVND (reference sequence). V lost 1 base and J lost 0, with 10 bases in between. CDR3 length equals 16 residues. Study observations and caveats: A likely sequencing artifact accounted for one observed cluster of highly shared sequence variants. Per published accounts, TCR beta sequences correctly predicted the HLA-A and HLA-B alleles of most subjects.

As to this clone: Its antigen is still unknown.

Primers for the PCR totalled 60 Vbeta and 13 Jbeta. Measured with immunoSEQ multiplex PCR; TCRdb has only the in-frame clones, and not every one. The table has around 140,000 clones, approximately 79% seen once. The TCR was taken from a male donor in good health and CMV-seronegative. Input material: PBMCs. The V call is TRBV19, the J call TRBJ1-3; possibly TRBD1 for D (5 bases). The CDR3 DNA reads as TGTGCCAGTAGTATAGGGGGGACTCCCTCTGGAAACACCATATATTTT. Protein product: CASSIGGTPSGNTIYF.